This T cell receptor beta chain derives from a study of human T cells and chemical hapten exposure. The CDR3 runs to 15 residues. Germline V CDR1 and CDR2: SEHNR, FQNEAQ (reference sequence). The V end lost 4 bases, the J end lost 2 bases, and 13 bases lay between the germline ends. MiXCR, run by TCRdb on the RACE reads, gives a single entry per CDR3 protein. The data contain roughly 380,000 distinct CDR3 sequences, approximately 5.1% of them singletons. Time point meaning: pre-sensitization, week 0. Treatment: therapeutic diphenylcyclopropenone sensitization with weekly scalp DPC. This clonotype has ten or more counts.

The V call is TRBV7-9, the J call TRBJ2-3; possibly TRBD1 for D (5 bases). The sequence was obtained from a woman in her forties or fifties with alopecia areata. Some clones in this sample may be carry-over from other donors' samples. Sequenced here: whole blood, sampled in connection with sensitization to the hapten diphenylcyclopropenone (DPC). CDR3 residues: CASSSLRGTTDTQYF. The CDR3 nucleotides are TGTGCCAGCAGCTCCCTTAGGGGTACCACAGATACGCAGTATTTT.